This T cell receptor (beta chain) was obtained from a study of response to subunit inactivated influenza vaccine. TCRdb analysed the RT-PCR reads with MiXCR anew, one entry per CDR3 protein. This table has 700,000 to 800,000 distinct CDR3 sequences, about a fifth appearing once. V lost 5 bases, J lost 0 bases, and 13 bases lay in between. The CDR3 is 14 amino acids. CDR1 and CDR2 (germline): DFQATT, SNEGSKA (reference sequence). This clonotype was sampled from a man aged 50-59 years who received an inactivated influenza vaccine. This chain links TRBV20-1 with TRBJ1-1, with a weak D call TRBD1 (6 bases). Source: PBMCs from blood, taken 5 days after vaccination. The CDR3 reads CSAPRDNMNTEAFF. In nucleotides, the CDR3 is TGCAGTGCTCCCCGGGACAACATGAACACTGAAGCTTTCTTT.